A single sample is the source of the 8 T cell receptor beta chains below, sequenced in a study of T-cell reconstitution after alpha-beta-depleted transplantation in children. A TCRbeta library incorporating unique molecular identifiers was prepared. Each CDR3 protein gets one entry after TCRdb re-called the PCR reads with MiXCR. The data contain some 240,000 distinct CDR3 sequences, around 8.9% of them seen just once; the ten biggest clones take up approximately 5%. The specimen was PBMCs from the stem cell graft donor, collected from the stem cell graft. Receptors were obtained from a human donor who donated a stem cell graft to a child with SCID.

This clonotype was seen many times. This sequence joins TRBV20-1 and TRBJ1-6; the D gene is possibly TRBD1 (5 bases). Germline lookup yields CDR1 DFQATT and CDR2 SNEGSKA (reference sequence). This CDR3 has 13 residues. Trimming stripped 0 bases from V and 7 bases from J, with 7 bases between. CDR3: CSAREAGNSPLHF. CDR3 nucleotide sequence: TGCAGTGCTAGAGAGGCAGGGAATTCACCCCTCCACTTT.

The table lists this clonotype with many counts. The chain uses TRBV5-5 and TRBJ2-1, with a possible D match to TRBD1 (6 bases). The CDR3 is 14 residues long. Trimming took 4 bases from V and 7 from J, leaving 15 bases between them. Germline CDR1 is SGHKS and CDR2 is YYEKEE (reference sequence). The CDR3 spells CASSPAGVKNEQFF. The CDR3 DNA is TGTGCCAGCAGCCCCGCAGGGGTGAAAAATGAGCAGTTCTTC.

Details on this clonotype: This may be a read error: a much more frequent sequence differs by one nucleotide. The CDR3 ends on some other residue instead of the conserved phenylalanine or tryptophan, so this is likely a read error. This chain joins TRBV18 and TRBJ1-5; D unclear. Germline CDR1 is KGHSH and CDR2 is LQKENI. Trimming pared 3 bases from V and 4 bases from J, leaving 4 bases between. This CDR3 region has 12 residues. The CDR3 loop is CASSPGNQPQHY. The CDR3 bases are TGTGCCAGCTCACCGGGGAATCAGCCCCAGCATTAT.

Many counts were recorded for this clonotype. The J gene is TRBJ2-7, the V gene TRBV29-1; weak D call: TRBD1 (5 bases). V lost 4 bases, J lost 2 bases, and 12 bases lay in between. The germline gives CDR1 SQVTM, CDR2 ANQGSEA. The CDR3 has 13 residues. The CDR3 protein is CSVVLTVTYEQYF. The CDR3 nucleotides read TGCAGCGTTGTTTTGACAGTGACCTACGAGCAGTACTTC.

This clonotype was observed at least ten times. CDR3 region: CASRRGGASTEAFF. DNA for the CDR3: TGTGCCAGCAGGCGGGGGGGCGCGAGCACTGAAGCTTTCTTT. V and J are TRBV6-1 and TRBJ1-1; a weak D match, TRBD1 (6 bases). With 6 bases removed from V and 4 bases from J, the gap between germline ends came to 15 bases. This CDR3 region has 14 residues. The germline CDR1 and CDR2 sequences are MNHNS and SASEGT.

In its sample, this clonotype was seen many times. The chain recombines TRBV5-1 with TRBJ2-7, with 11 bases that match TRBD2. The CDR3 sequence is 14 residues long. Trimming took 4 bases from V and 7 from J; bases not matched to a gene: 7. CDR1 and CDR2 from the germline V gene are SGHRS and YFSETQ. The CDR3 protein is CASSPGTSGGEQYF. Written as DNA, the CDR3 is TGCGCCAGCAGCCCCGGGACTAGCGGAGGGGAGCAGTACTTC.

In its sample, this clonotype was seen many times. The chain is built from TRBV20-1 and TRBJ2-3; 9 bases line up with TRBD2. With V trimmed by 6 bases and J by 7 bases, 11 bases remained unmatched. Germline CDR1 DFQATT, CDR2 SNEGSKA (reference sequence). The CDR3 length is 14 residues. CDR3 protein: CSALPAGGGNTQYF. Written as DNA, the CDR3 is TGCAGTGCCCTCCCAGCGGGGGGAGGGAATACGCAGTATTTT.

This clonotype has just a few counts. The V gene is TRBV7-2, the J gene TRBJ2-3; D gene unclear. Germline V gene sequence: CDR1 SGHTA, CDR2 FQGNSA. Trimming shortened V by 4 bases and J by 2 bases, and 13 bases separated the two germline ends. The CDR3 length is 15 residues. The CDR3 spells CASSWAPVNTDTQYF. The CDR3, as DNA: TGTGCCAGCAGCTGGGCCCCCGTAAACACAGATACGCAGTATTTT.